This is a list of T cell receptor beta chains from one sample in a study of OX40 agonist ivuxolimab in advanced cancers. Libraries were prepared by immunoSEQ multiplex PCR; TCRdb keeps only in-frame clonotypes and omits some of them. Altogether 70,000 or so clones are present, more than 85% being singletons, with the ten largest covering nearly 8%. The sequencing here drew on CD4+ or CD8+ T cells sorted from blood, taken in a trial of the OX40 agonist ivuxolimab. The receptor source for this set is an adult with an advanced solid tumor such as melanoma, head and neck, liver or kidney cancer. Both conserved end residues are part of each CDR3. Fields, in order: D gene, clone size, J gene, V gene, CDR3 protein, CDR3 DNA. The D gene is left open where the match is weak. Part of the rows lack a size; the others show once, few, many or a class for expanded clones.

NA | NA | TRBJ2-7 | TRBV7-2 | CASSWRQAYEQYF | TGTGCCAGCAGCTGGAGACAGGCCTACGAGCAGTACTTC
NA | few | TRBJ1-1 | TRBV6-5 | CASSQHGGGAEAFF | TGTGCCAGCAGCCAACACGGTGGGGGGGCTGAAGCTTTCTTT
NA | once | TRBJ1-2 | TRBV9 | CASSPSDLRYGYTF | TGTGCCAGCAGCCCCTCAGATCTTCGGTATGGCTACACCTTC
NA | NA | TRBJ1-2 | TRBV5-1 | CATSMEANYGYTF | TGCGCCACCAGTATGGAAGCTAACTATGGCTACACCTTC
NA | NA | TRBJ1-2 | TRBV30 | CAWRGGQGTLLYYGYTF | TGTGCCTGGAGGGGCGGCCAGGGAACCCTTTTATACTATGGCTACACCTTC
NA | NA | TRBJ2-7 | TRBV2 | CASSLRTGTRSSYEQYF | TGTGCCAGCAGTCTACGAACCGGGACACGGAGCTCCTACGAGCAGTACTTC
NA | NA | TRBJ1-5 | TRBV7-2 | CASSLGNNQPQHF | TGTGCCAGCAGCTTAGGCAACAATCAGCCCCAGCATTTT
TRBD2 | NA | TRBJ2-1 | TRBV10-3 | CAISDSGSKSYNEQFF | TGTGCCATCAGTGACAGCGGGAGTAAATCCTACAATGAGCAGTTCTTC
NA | NA | TRBJ2-7 | TRBV27 | CASSSQASSYEQYF | TGTGCCAGCAGTTCACAGGCGAGCTCCTACGAGCAGTACTTC
NA | NA | TRBJ2-1 | TRBV7-2 | CASSLARSYNEQFF | TGTGCCAGCAGCTTAGCCCGCTCCTACAATGAGCAGTTCTTC